This passage covers 19 T cell receptor beta chains from one sample sequenced in a study of memory CD4+ T cells and cytomegalovirus serostatus. Sequenced by immunoSEQ multiplex PCR; TCRdb stores in-frame clones only, minus some. The table has 40,000 to 60,000 clones, just under 80% seen once. The sort gate was single viable CD3+CD4+CD8-CD45RO+ cells for memory CD4+ T cells. The sample consisted of memory CD4+ T cells from blood. These receptors were obtained from an adult in good health and CMV-seronegative.

This chain connects TRBV18 to TRBJ1-4; 10 bases are shared with TRBD1. The CDR3 has 17 amino acids. The trim removed 4 bases at V and 5 bases at J, leaving 10 bases unmatched. CDR1 and CDR2 (germline): KGHSH, LQKENI. CDR3 sequence (DNA): TGTGCCAGCTCACTTAACCACCCGGGACAGGGGAATGAAAAACTGTTTTTT. It yields the protein CASSLNHPGQGNEKLFF. Filled out from reference TRBV18 and TRBJ1-4, the complete variable domain reads NAGVMQNPRHLVRRRGQEARLRCSPMKGHSHVYWYRQLPEEGLKFMVYLQKENIIDESGMPKERFSAEFPKEGPSILRIQQVVRGDSAAYFCASSLNHPGQGNEKLFFGSGTQLSVL.

The rearrangement links TRBV2 to TRBJ2-7; 7 nucleotides align to TRBD1. Germline trimming cut 6 bases from V and 3 bases from J; bases unmatched to any gene: 11. This CDR3 spans 15 amino acids. Germline V gene sequence: CDR1 SNHLY, CDR2 FYNNEI. CDR3 sequence: CASRGLPRTGYEQYF. The CDR3 DNA is TGTGCCAGCAGAGGGCTTCCACGGACAGGCTACGAGCAGTACTTC.

This rearrangement joins TRBV27 to TRBJ2-7, with D perhaps TRBD2 (5 bases). Germline CDR1 and CDR2: MNHEY and SMNVEV (reference sequence). The V and J ends lost 5 bases and 2 bases respectively, with 22 bases between them. The CDR3 extends over 17 amino acids. CDR3: CASSPTIRTTGTYEQYF. The DNA of the CDR3 is TGTGCCAGCAGTCCAACTATTAGGACGACGGGAACCTACGAGCAGTACTTC.

The chain couples TRBV7-9 to TRBJ2-7; tentative D call: TRBD1 (6 bases). There are 14 residues in the CDR3. Trimming pared 0 bases from V and 7 bases from J, leaving 13 bases between. Germline CDR1 reads SEHNR; CDR2 reads FQNEAQ (reference sequence). The CDR3 DNA follows: TGTGCCAGCAGCTTAGCTGGAGCCCAGGGGGAGCAGTACTTC. Amino acids: CASSLAGAQGEQYF. Supplemented by reference TRBV7-9 and TRBJ2-7, the full variable domain reads DTGVSQNPRHKITKRGQNVTFRCDPISEHNRLYWYRQTLGQGPEFLTYFQNEAQLEKSRLLSDRFSAERPKGSFSTLEIQRTEQGDSAMYLCASSLAGAQGEQYFGPGTRLTVT.

This sequence joins TRBV19 and TRBJ2-2; 10 nucleotides align to TRBD2. The CDR3 is 17 residues long. Trimming took 6 bases from V and 7 from J; bases not matched to a gene: 14. Per germline, CDR1 LNHDA and CDR2 SQIVND (reference sequence). CDR3 sequence: CASRPKAGGPVGGELFF. CDR3 DNA sequence: TGTGCCAGTAGACCAAAAGCGGGAGGGCCGGTTGGCGGGGAGCTGTTTTTT.

This clone has only a few counts. J is TRBJ2-7 and V is TRBV13; tentatively, D is TRBD1 (5 bases). CDR1 PRHDT and CDR2 FYEKMQ come from the germline V gene (reference sequence). This CDR3 is built from 15 residues. Trimming shortened V by 1 base and J by 4 bases, and 14 bases separated the two germline ends. The CDR3 reads CASSLVAGIKYEQYF. CDR3 coding DNA: TGTGCCAGCAGCTTAGTGGCAGGGATTAAATACGAGCAGTACTTC.

There are a few counts of this clone. V gene TRBV2 combines with J gene TRBJ2-7, with TRBD1 matching over 12 bases. Germline values: CDR1 SNHLY, CDR2 FYNNEI. The CDR3 length is 15 residues. V shed 1 base and J 5 bases; nucleotides not matched to a gene: 3. The CDR3 protein is CASSEGGQGAHEQYF. The CDR3 nucleotides are TGTGCCAGCAGTGAAGGGGGACAGGGGGCCCACGAGCAGTACTTC. Full variable domain (missing parts from reference TRBV2 and TRBJ2-7): EPEVTQTPSHQVTQMGQEVILRCVPISNHLYFYWYRQILGQKVEFLVSFYNNEISEKSEIFDDQFSVERPDGSNFTLKIRSTKLEDSAMYFCASSEGGQGAHEQYFGPGTRLTVT.

This clone was counted only a few times. The rearrangement uses TRBV7-6 and TRBJ1-1; D ambiguous. This CDR3 has 15 amino acids. In germline, CDR1 is SGHVS, CDR2 FNYEAQ. The V gene lost 0 bases and the J gene lost 4 bases, with 12 bases spanning the gap. The DNA for the CDR3 is TGTGCCAGCAGCTTAGCAGGGCTCGGGCGCACTGAAGCTTTCTTT. Its translation is CASSLAGLGRTEAFF.

The chain uses TRBV25-1 and TRBJ1-5, with D possibly matching TRBD1 (5 bases). Deletions cut 3 bases from V and 8 bases from J, with 14 bases between. Looked up from germline, CDR1 is MGHDK and CDR2 is SYGVNS. The CDR3 sequence is 14 residues long. The CDR3 here is CASSEDEGNEPQHF. As DNA, the CDR3 is TGTGCCAGCAGTGAGGACGAGGGGAACGAGCCCCAGCATTTT.

This chain joins TRBV5-1 and TRBJ1-2, with D tentatively TRBD1 (5 bases). Trimming stripped 4 bases from V and 6 bases from J, with 16 bases between. The CDR3 loop spans 14 amino acids. Germline CDR1 SGHRS, CDR2 YFSETQ. The CDR3 DNA sequence: TGCGCCAGCAGCCCGGAGGGGCGGGGGAATGGCTACACCTTC. Its protein product is CASSPEGRGNGYTF.

The rearrangement links TRBV4-1 to TRBJ1-3; D is perhaps TRBD1 (6 bases). CDR1 and CDR2 (germline): MGHRA, YSYEKL. Trimming left V 5 bases short and J 1 base short, with 12 bases between. This CDR3 is 15 amino acids long. The CDR3 DNA sequence: TGCGCCAGCAGCACGGGACACCAATCTGGAAACACCATATATTTT. Its protein is CASSTGHQSGNTIYF.

This clone appeared once. The rearrangement uses TRBV9 and TRBJ2-7; tentative D call: TRBD2 (6 bases). The V end was cut by 0 bases, the J end by 5 bases, with 18 bases between. Germline V gene data show CDR1 as SGDLS and CDR2 as YYNGEE. The CDR3 totals 16 residues. The CDR3 loop is CASSVEAGGVEDEQYF. Here the CDR3 DNA reads TGTGCCAGCAGCGTAGAGGCCGGCGGGGTCGAAGACGAGCAGTACTTC.

The V gene is TRBV5-6, the J gene TRBJ2-3; 8 bases map to TRBD2. Per germline, CDR1 SGHDT and CDR2 YYEEEE. The CDR3 has 16 amino acids. The J segment lost 2 bases and the V segment lost 2 bases, leaving 7 bases of the junction unmatched. Written as DNA, the CDR3 is TGTGCCAGCAGCTTTGTAGCGGGGCCCAACACAGATACGCAGTATTTT. Amino acid sequence: CASSFVAGPNTDTQYF. Full variable domain (outside the CDR3, taken from reference TRBV5-6 and TRBJ2-3): DAGVTQSPTHLIKTRGQQVTLRCSPKSGHDTVSWYQQALGQGPQFIFQYYEEEERQRGNFPDRFSGHQFPNYSSELNVNALLLGDSALYLCASSFVAGPNTDTQYFGPGTRLTVL.

The chain is built from TRBV28 and TRBJ2-5, with D possibly TRBD2 on 5 matching bases. CDR1 and CDR2 (germline): MDHEN, SYDVKM. The CDR3 has 14 residues. With 1 base removed from V and 1 base from J, the gap between germline ends came to 7 bases. In nucleotides, the CDR3 is TGTGCCAGCAGTTTATTGAGCGGCCAAGAGACCCAGTACTTC. Its protein is CASSLLSGQETQYF.

V usage is TRBV5-6 and J usage is TRBJ2-3; D might be TRBD2 (5 bases). This CDR3 has 14 residues. In germline, CDR1 is SGHDT, CDR2 YYEEEE. Trimming took 4 bases from V and 3 from J, leaving 12 bases between them. The CDR3 coding sequence is TGTGCCAGCAGCAACCTACGGGGTACAGATACGCAGTATTTT. The encoded protein is CASSNLRGTDTQYF.

This chain uses TRBV25-1 with TRBJ2-1, with D possibly TRBD2 on 5 matching bases. Germline V gene lookup returns CDR1 MGHDK and CDR2 SYGVNS. V lost 4 bases and J lost 5, with 24 bases in between. The CDR3 has 18 amino acids. CDR3: CASSGLYSDNTRDNEQFF. DNA of the CDR3: TGTGCCAGCAGTGGACTATACAGCGACAATACTCGGGACAATGAGCAGTTCTTC.

The chain links TRBV28 to TRBJ2-1; D perhaps matches TRBD2 (6 bases). Germline V gene data show CDR1 as MDHEN and CDR2 as SYDVKM. The length of the CDR3 is 15 residues. The V and J ends lost 8 bases and 5 bases respectively, with 19 bases between them. CDR3 residues: CASRYGGTNNNEQFF. Written as DNA, the CDR3 is TGTGCCAGCCGATATGGAGGGACCAATAACAATGAGCAGTTCTTC.

The rearrangement links TRBV23-1 to TRBJ2-1; D is tentatively TRBD1 or TRBD2 (5 bases each). TRBV23-1 is filed as an ORF, its function uncertain. V dropped 0 bases and J dropped 2 bases, with 17 bases sitting between them. The CDR3 runs 18 residues. CDR3 DNA: TGCGCCAGCAGTCAATCCCTAGCAGGGTCTCCCCCCTACAATGAGCAGTTCTTC. Protein: CASSQSLAGSPPYNEQFF.

The chain joins TRBV7-9 to TRBJ1-2, with 10 bases matching TRBD1. J lost 5 bases, V lost 2 bases, and 17 bases had no gene match. CDR3 size: 19 residues. Per germline, CDR1 SEHNR and CDR2 FQNEAQ (reference sequence). The CDR3 reads CASSLSSRRTGGPIYGYTF. The CDR3 DNA reads TGTGCCAGCAGCTTATCCTCACGGAGGACAGGGGGGCCGATTTATGGCTACACCTTC.